This T cell receptor beta chain comes out of a study of blood T cell repertoires in COVID-19. Only in-frame clones appear in the TCRdb table, and some are missing; sequencing was by immunoSEQ multiplex PCR. Among about 250,000 clones listed, approximately 83% were seen once. Each participant's cohort was designated according to participant-reported clinical history. Contact with a PCR-confirmed or clinician-diagnosed COVID-19 case occurred within 2 weeks of entry. The CDR3 covers 16 residues. This receptor was obtained from a middle-aged woman who had been exposed to COVID-19. The chain joins TRBV21-1 to TRBJ2-2; TRBD2, the D gene given by the table, was not confirmed from the DNA. TRBV21-1 is shown as a pseudogene. Input material: PBMCs or T cells enriched from blood (not recorded which). This CDR3 reads CASSRLAGGNTGELFF. The CDR3 coding sequence is TGTGCCAGCAGCAGACTAGCGGGGGGAAACACCGGGGAGCTGTTTTTT.